This T cell receptor (beta chain) was captured in a study of cytomegalovirus exposure and HLA in healthy donors. On the study more broadly: The same platform was used for the 100 to 150 validation repertoires and the roughly 700 first-cohort repertoires, a later analysis reported.

Whole-study results and caveats: It was 160 or so TCR beta chains that were listed as cytomegalovirus-associated. Reports indicated that the classifier achieved high specificity and sensitivity in diagnosing cytomegalovirus status. Among the CMV-associated chains, a few were confirmed in vitro as specific for CMV antigens.

As to this clone: Its antigen is unidentified.

TCRdb's table, derived via immunoSEQ multiplex PCR, lists solely in-frame clones and lacks some. The table shows about 220,000 clones, with approximately 86% occurring only once. The CDR3 loop spans 14 amino acids. Germline lookup yields CDR1 SGHNT and CDR2 YYREEE (reference sequence). V dropped 0 bases and J dropped 8 bases, with 12 bases sitting between them. The sequenced sample consisted of PBMCs. This clonotype was obtained from a woman aged 18-29 years in good health and CMV-seronegative. V usage is TRBV5-4 and J usage is TRBJ2-4; perhaps TRBD1 as D (6 bases). CDR3 coding DNA: TGTGCCAGCAGCTTGGGTCAGGGGAAAGACATTCAGTACTTC. It encodes CASSLGQGKDIQYF.